This T cell receptor beta chain came from a study of cytomegalovirus exposure and HLA in healthy donors. Study as a whole: A later analysis reported the roughly 120 validation repertoires used the same platform as the 550 to 800 first-cohort repertoires. Regarding the study as a whole: CMV antigen specificity of a few CMV-associated chains was confirmed in vitro. The TCR clusters that emerged in the first cohort tended, a later analysis found, to co-occur in the approximately 130 validation repertoires.

To note about this clone: Its antigen is still unknown.

This CDR3 is 18 amino acids long. CDR1 MNHEY and CDR2 SMNVEV come from the germline V gene (reference sequence). V was clipped by 3 bases and J by 2 bases; unmatched bases: 9. TCRdb's copy holds only in-frame clones and misses some; the assay was immunoSEQ multiplex PCR. Of under 200,000 clones listed, around 90% were seen once; the top ten hold 3% to 3.5%. The source is a young woman in good health and CMV-seropositive. The sequenced material came from PBMCs. The chain has TRBV27 and TRBJ2-1; 11 bases agree with TRBD2. The CDR3 region has the DNA TGTGCCAGCAGTTTGTGGCTAGCGGGAGGCGCTACCTACAATGAGCAGTTCTTC. Its translation: CASSLWLAGGATYNEQFF.